The subject of this entry is one T cell receptor (beta chain). The germline V gene has CDR1 SGHTA and CDR2 FQGNSA. Trimming cost V 1 base and J 0 bases; bases outside gene matches: 6. The CDR3 covers 16 residues. These data come from a study of blood T cell repertoires in COVID-19. As for the study in general: The United States, Italy and Spain were the sources of the acute and convalescent COVID-19 samples. The cDNA or gDNA used as material had been derived from T cells, B-cell-depleted T cells, or PBMCs.

Methods used by the authors: Reference gene primer amplification yielded estimated nucleated cell counts. Data came from immunoSEQ multiplex PCR; TCRdb stores just in-frame clones and leaves some out. V and J calls plus clone size are reproduced from that table; the DNA served to infer D and trimming. The sample shows around 150,000 clones, 86% of them seen only once. The sample was peripheral blood. The sequence was collected from a young man with acute or convalescent COVID-19. The chain employs TRBV7-2 and TRBJ2-7; 7 bases match TRBD1. The CDR3 spells CASSLDSGTVSYEQYF. The CDR3 DNA follows: TGTGCCAGCAGCTTAGACTCCGGGACAGTCTCCTACGAGCAGTACTTC.